One and the same sample provided the 26 T cell receptor beta chains below, sequenced in a study of molecular identifiers for immune sequencing clone quantification. TCRdb independently ran MiXCR on the PCR reads; one entry per CDR3 protein. Here the sample spans tens of thousands of distinct CDR3 sequences, about a fifth being singletons. Sequencing was done on a sample of naive CD8+ T cells from blood, with Jurkat cell RNA spiked in. Indicated subset: FACS-sorted CD8+CD4-CCR7+CD45RA+ naive T cells. The receptors originated from a human donor in good health. Some libraries in this study had Jurkat cell RNA spiked in.

This clonotype has ten or more counts. The chain joins TRBV12-3 or TRBV12-4 to TRBJ1-1, with D uncertain. This CDR3 is built from 12 residues. Between the trimmed V and J ends, which lost 5 bases and 3 bases, there was a span of 7 bases. Here the CDR3 reads CASSARDTEAFF. DNA for the CDR3: TGTGCCAGCAGTGCAAGGGACACTGAAGCTTTCTTT.

The chain uses TRBV5-6 and TRBJ2-7; TRBD2 is a possible D gene (5 bases). CDR1 is SGHDT and CDR2 is YYEEEE in the germline V gene. Trimming removed 4 bases at V and 2 bases at J, with 7 bases between. This CDR3 comprises 12 residues. The CDR3 DNA reads TGTGCCAGCAGCGCGGGTCCCTACGAGCAGTACTTC. Translation: CASSAGPYEQYF. Together with reference TRBV5-6 and TRBJ2-7, the CDR3 gives the full variable domain: DAGVTQSPTHLIKTRGQQVTLRCSPKSGHDTVSWYQQALGQGPQFIFQYYEEEERQRGNFPDRFSGHQFPNYSSELNVNALLLGDSALYLCASSAGPYEQYFGPGTRLTVT.

This clonotype was counted ten times or more. The gene calls are TRBV27 and TRBJ1-2, with D hard to call. This CDR3 has 12 amino acids. Deletions cut 4 bases from V and 5 bases from J, with 8 bases between. Germline V gene data show CDR1 as MNHEY and CDR2 as SMNVEV (reference sequence). In DNA form, the CDR3 reads TGTGCCAGCAGTTCGGGAGCGTATGGCTACACCTTC. Translating gives CASSSGAYGYTF.

This clonotype was recorded many times. The chain recombines TRBV25-1 with TRBJ2-1; 10 bases align to TRBD2. The CDR3 loop spans 16 amino acids. Germline V lookup: CDR1 MGHDK, CDR2 SYGVNS. V lost 1 base to trimming and J lost 9 bases; unmatched junction nucleotides: 9. CDR3 nucleotide sequence: TGTGCCAGCAGTGAATTATCTAGCGGGAGTTACGGTGAGCAGTTCTTC. Its protein product is CASSELSSGSYGEQFF.

This clonotype came up many times. The rearrangement links TRBV28 to TRBJ2-5; 13 nucleotides agree with TRBD2. V shed 5 bases and J 10 bases; nucleotides not matched to a gene: 7. From germline, CDR1 is MDHEN and CDR2 SYDVKM. The CDR3 is 14 residues long. This CDR3 reads CASSIGWTSGGQYF. The CDR3 nucleotides are TGTGCCAGCAGTATCGGGTGGACTAGCGGGGGCCAGTACTTC.

This rearrangement joins TRBV7-9 to TRBJ1-1; 9 bases align to TRBD1. The trim removed 4 bases at V and 8 bases at J, leaving 11 bases unmatched. This CDR3 is built from 15 residues. CDR1 SEHNR and CDR2 FQNEAQ come from the germline V gene (reference sequence). CDR3 in amino acids: CASSSPGTGLIEAFF. For the CDR3, the DNA is TGTGCCAGCAGCTCCCCCGGGACAGGGTTGATAGAAGCTTTCTTT.

This clonotype has ten or more counts. This sequence joins TRBV4-3 and TRBJ1-4, with TRBD1 matching over 9 bases. Germline V lookup: CDR1 LGHNA, CDR2 YSLEER. Trimming cost V 4 bases and J 4 bases; bases outside gene matches: 7. CDR3 length: 16 residues. The chain's CDR3 is CASSRLTGGVNEKLFF. CDR3 in DNA: TGCGCCAGCAGCCGGCTCACAGGGGGCGTTAATGAAAAACTGTTTTTT.

This clonotype was recorded at least ten times. The CDR3, as DNA: TGCGCCAGCAGCCAAAGCGGGGGCCGAATGGAGCAGTACTTC. It yields the protein CASSQSGGRMEQYF. This rearrangement joins TRBV4-3 to TRBJ2-7; the match to TRBD2 covers 8 bases. This CDR3 has 14 amino acids. CDR1 is LGHNA and CDR2 is YSLEER in the germline V gene. V trimming: 2 bases; J trimming: 7 bases; junction bases outside the gene matches: 7.

This chain links TRBV29-1 with TRBJ2-2, with 11 positions matching TRBD2. V lost 4 bases and J lost 0; bases outside the gene matches: 7. Looked up from germline, CDR1 is SQVTM and CDR2 is ANQGSEA. The CDR3 sequence is 17 residues long. CDR3 residues: CSVVGVAGGTNTGELFF. For the CDR3, the DNA is TGCAGCGTTGTTGGTGTAGCGGGGGGGACGAACACCGGGGAGCTGTTTTTT.

The sample holds many counts of this clonotype. This sequence joins TRBV19 and TRBJ1-1; no firm D call. The CDR3 runs to 14 residues. Trimming removed 6 bases at V and 3 bases at J, with 14 bases between. Germline CDR1 LNHDA, CDR2 SQIVND (reference sequence). The CDR3, as DNA: TGTGCCAGTAGCAATTACGGACTTCACACTGAAGCTTTCTTT. Amino acid sequence: CASSNYGLHTEAFF.

The chain employs TRBV7-9 and TRBJ2-3, with D uncertain. V was clipped by 2 bases and J by 4 bases, with 10 bases between them. CDR1 is SEHNR, CDR2 FQNEAQ, per germline (reference sequence). This CDR3 has 14 amino acids. Here the CDR3 reads CASSLLERSDTQYF. CDR3 nucleotides: TGTGCCAGCAGCTTACTAGAGAGATCAGATACGCAGTATTTT.

This clonotype was detected only once. The J gene is TRBJ2-7, the V gene TRBV29-1, with D possibly matching TRBD1 (5 bases). Germline assignment: CDR1 SQVTM and CDR2 ANQGSEA. Between the trimmed V and J ends, which lost 0 bases and 9 bases, there was a span of 12 bases. The length of the CDR3 is 12 residues. The CDR3 DNA sequence: TGCAGCGTTGAAGATATGGGGCAGGGGCAGTACTTC. It yields the protein CSVEDMGQGQYF.

This clonotype has ten or more counts. The rearrangement joins TRBV7-2 to TRBJ2-5, with 8 bases identical to TRBD1. The CDR3 length is 13 residues. The V gene's germline CDR1 is SGHTA and CDR2 FQGNSA. V lost 9 bases and J lost 5; bases outside the gene matches: 8. The DNA for the CDR3 is TGTGCCAGGGGACAGGCGGGGTTGGAGACCCAGTACTTC. This translates into CARGQAGLETQYF.

Ten or more counts support this clonotype. This sequence joins TRBV7-9 and TRBJ2-7; D could derive from TRBD1 or TRBD2 (6 bases each). Germline assignment: CDR1 SEHNR and CDR2 FQNEAQ (reference sequence). The CDR3 is made up of 16 amino acids. The ends were cut back, 4 bases at V and 2 bases at J, with 18 bases in the middle. This CDR3 is CASSSSRGRLTYEQYF. The DNA of the CDR3 is TGTGCCAGCAGCTCTTCCCGGGGGCGCCTTACCTACGAGCAGTACTTC.

This clonotype was observed many times. This rearrangement joins TRBV5-4 to TRBJ2-7; D remains unclear. The CDR3 runs to 13 residues. Trimming removed 0 bases from V and 0 bases from J, with 4 bases in between. Germline CDR1 and CDR2: SGHNT and YYREEE (reference sequence). The CDR3 here is CASSLESSYEQYF. As DNA, the CDR3 is TGTGCCAGCAGCTTGGAGAGCTCCTACGAGCAGTACTTC.

This clonotype was observed a handful of times. This could be a read error, since a much larger clone is one nucleotide away. This chain connects TRBV7-9 to TRBJ1-1; tentative D call: TRBD1 (5 bases). This CDR3 contains 14 residues. The V gene's germline CDR1 is SEHNR and CDR2 FQNEAQ (reference sequence). DNA for the CDR3: TGTGCCAGCAGCTTAGACAGGCACCTCACTGAAGCTTCCTTT. Amino acid sequence: CASSLDRHLTEASF.

About this clonotype itself: This likely comes from a read error, as the CDR3 has no conserved phenylalanine or tryptophan at its end. The chain joins TRBV28 to TRBJ2-5; weak D call: TRBD2 (5 bases). This CDR3 contains 14 residues. Germline assignment: CDR1 MDHEN and CDR2 SYDVKM. Trimming took off 8 bases at V and 2 bases at J, with 15 bases between the two ends. For the CDR3, the DNA is TGTGCCAGCCTCCCGAGACTACGGCAAGAGACCCAGTACTCC. Protein: CASLPRLRQETQYS.

This clonotype has ten or more counts. The J gene is TRBJ2-7, the V gene TRBV29-1; D unclear. Germline assignment: CDR1 SQVTM and CDR2 ANQGSEA. CDR3 length: 13 residues. Between the trimmed V and J ends, which lost 0 bases and 4 bases, there was a span of 10 bases. The DNA of the CDR3 is TGCAGCGTTGAAGATCCTCCATTTTACGAGCAGTACTTC. As protein: CSVEDPPFYEQYF.

This clonotype was recorded many times. V usage is TRBV27 and J usage is TRBJ1-5; no clear D. The ends were cut back, 2 bases at V and 0 bases at J, with 14 bases in the middle. This CDR3 is built from 17 residues. CDR1 is MNHEY, CDR2 SMNVEV, per germline (reference sequence). CDR3 sequence: CASSLIGGHHSNQPQHF. Written as DNA, the CDR3 is TGTGCCAGCAGTTTAATAGGTGGGCATCATAGCAATCAGCCCCAGCATTTT.

Ten or more counts support this clonotype. The rearrangement uses TRBV27 and TRBJ2-7; weak D call: TRBD2 (5 bases). CDR3 length: 14 amino acids. Germline CDR1 is MNHEY and CDR2 is SMNVEV (reference sequence). Trimming removed 6 bases at V and 0 bases at J, with 12 bases between. CDR3 amino acids: CASRGSEGSYEQYF. The DNA for the CDR3 is TGTGCCAGCAGGGGTAGCGAGGGCTCCTACGAGCAGTACTTC.

This clonotype was recorded at least ten times. V is TRBV12-5 and J is TRBJ2-5, with 13 bases fitting TRBD2. The CDR3 is made up of 16 amino acids. The germline V gene encodes CDR1 LGHNT and CDR2 FRNRAP. V lost 3 bases and J lost 0; bases outside the gene matches: 1. The CDR3 sequence is CASGLGLAGDQETQYF. The CDR3 DNA reads as TGTGCTAGTGGTTTAGGACTAGCGGGGGACCAAGAGACCCAGTACTTC.

This clonotype has ten or more counts. This chain joins TRBV7-9 and TRBJ2-3; 9 bases match TRBD2. Germline V gene lookup returns CDR1 SEHNR and CDR2 FQNEAQ (reference sequence). The V gene end was trimmed by 5 bases and the J gene end by 2 bases; junction bases not matched to a gene: 5. This CDR3 has 15 residues. CDR3 nucleotides: TGTGCCAGCAGCGCTAGCGGGGCCTCCACAGATACGCAGTATTTT. It yields the protein CASSASGASTDTQYF.

As regards this clonotype: A much larger clone differs by one base, so this may be a read error. The chain combines TRBV2 with TRBJ2-5, with 9 bases identical to TRBD1. Germline CDR1 SNHLY, CDR2 FYNNEI. The CDR3 spans 16 residues. V lost 5 bases to trimming and J lost 5 bases; unmatched junction nucleotides: 12. CDR3 residues: CASSLTGTGYSETQYF. CDR3 bases: TGTGCCAGCAGTCTCACCGGGACAGGGTACTCCGAGACCCAGTACTTC.

There are many counts of this clonotype. V and J are TRBV6-5 and TRBJ1-1; 9 bases match TRBD1. Trimming took 7 bases from V and 5 from J; bases not matched to a gene: 11. Germline values: CDR1 MNHEY, CDR2 SVGAGI. The CDR3 has 15 residues. The CDR3 sequence is CASKKEQGAWTEAFF. The CDR3 bases are TGTGCCAGCAAGAAAGAACAGGGGGCCTGGACTGAAGCTTTCTTT.

This clonotype was recorded at least ten times. V gene TRBV21-1 combines with J gene TRBJ2-3; the table's D call, TRBD1, has no DNA check behind it. TRBV21-1 is shown as a pseudogene. The CDR3 is made up of 17 amino acids. The CDR3 loop reads CASSKIGTGGLADTQYF. The CDR3, as DNA: TGTGCCAGCAGCAAGATCGGGACAGGGGGGTTGGCAGATACGCAGTATTTT.

In its sample, this clonotype was seen many times. The chain has TRBV10-3 and TRBJ2-7, with 7 bases fitting TRBD1. Germline assignment: CDR1 ENHRY and CDR2 SYGVKD. Losses at the gene ends were 9 bases for V and 0 bases for J; bases not matched to a gene: 5. This CDR3 has 13 amino acids. CDR3 region: CAISRDSSYEQYF. CDR3 nucleotide sequence: TGTGCCATATCCCGGGACAGCTCCTACGAGCAGTACTTC.